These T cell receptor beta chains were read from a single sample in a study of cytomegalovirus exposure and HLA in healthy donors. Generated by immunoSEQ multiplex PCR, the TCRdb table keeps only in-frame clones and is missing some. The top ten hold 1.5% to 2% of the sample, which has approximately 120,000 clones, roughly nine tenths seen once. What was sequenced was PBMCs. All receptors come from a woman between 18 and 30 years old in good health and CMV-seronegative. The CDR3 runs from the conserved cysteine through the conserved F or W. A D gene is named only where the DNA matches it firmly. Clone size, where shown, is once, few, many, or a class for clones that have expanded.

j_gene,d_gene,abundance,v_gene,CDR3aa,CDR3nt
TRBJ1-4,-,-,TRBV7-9,CASILRGKVGEKLFF,TGTGCCAGCATCCTGAGAGGGAAGGTAGGTGAAAAACTGTTTTTT
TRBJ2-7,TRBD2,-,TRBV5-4,CASSPTSGKYYEQYF,TGTGCCAGCAGCCCGACTAGCGGGAAGTACTACGAGCAGTACTTC
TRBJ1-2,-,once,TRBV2,CASSARNPYGYTF,TGTGCCAGCAGTGCCAGGAATCCCTATGGCTACACCTTC
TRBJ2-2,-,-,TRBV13,CASSEAEELFF,TGTGCCAGCAGCGAAGCGGAGGAGCTGTTTTTT
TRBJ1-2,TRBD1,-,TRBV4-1,CASSPDRGEYTVGYTF,TGCGCCAGCAGCCCCGACAGGGGTGAGTATACGGTTGGCTACACCTTC
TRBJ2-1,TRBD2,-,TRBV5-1,CASSLNRGASGMFPGAYNEQFF,TGCGCCAGCAGCTTGAATCGTGGGGCTAGCGGGATGTTCCCCGGGGCCTACAATGAGCAGTTCTTC
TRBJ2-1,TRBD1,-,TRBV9,CASSVRPGQAWGNEQFF,TGTGCCAGCAGCGTACGCCCCGGACAGGCCTGGGGCAATGAGCAGTTCTTC
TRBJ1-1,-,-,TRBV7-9,CASSLQGMNTEAFF,TGTGCCAGCAGCTTACAGGGTATGAACACTGAAGCTTTCTTT
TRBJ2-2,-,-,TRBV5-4,CASSRRDFRSGELFF,TGTGCCAGCAGCCGTCGGGATTTTCGATCCGGGGAGCTGTTTTTT
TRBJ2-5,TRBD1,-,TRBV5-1,CASSPTGANQETQYF,TGCGCCAGCAGCCCCACAGGGGCCAACCAAGAGACCCAGTACTTC
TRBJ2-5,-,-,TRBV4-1,CASSPLGQETQYF,TGCGCCAGCAGCCCCCTAGGCCAAGAGACCCAGTACTTC
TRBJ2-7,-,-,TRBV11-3,CASSSGLQGHEQYF,TGTGCCAGCAGCTCGGGACTTCAAGGTCACGAGCAGTACTTC
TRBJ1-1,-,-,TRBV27,CASRERGGNTEAFF,TGTGCCAGCAGGGAACGGGGGGGGAACACTGAAGCTTTCTTT
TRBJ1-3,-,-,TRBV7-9,CASSPSGNTIYF,TGTGCCAGCAGCCCTAGCGGAAACACCATATATTTT
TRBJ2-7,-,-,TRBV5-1,CASSPTSFHEQYF,TGCGCCAGCAGCCCCACTAGCTTCCACGAGCAGTACTTC
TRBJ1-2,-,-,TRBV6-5,CASSPAGRYYGYTF,TGTGCCAGCAGTCCCGCCGGTCGGTACTATGGCTACACCTTC
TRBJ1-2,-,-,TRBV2,CASSGVLYGYTF,TGTGCCAGCAGCGGGGTCCTCTATGGCTACACCTTC
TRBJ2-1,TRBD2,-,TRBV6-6,CASSRTSGEYNEQFF,TGTGCCAGCAGTCGGACTAGCGGGGAATACAATGAGCAGTTCTTC
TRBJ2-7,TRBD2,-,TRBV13,CASSLGTSGPLVYEQYF,TGTGCCAGCAGCCTTGGGACTAGCGGGCCCCTGGTGTACGAGCAGTACTTC
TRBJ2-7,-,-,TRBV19,CASKEEYGTYEQYF,TGTGCCAGTAAGGAGGAGTATGGGACCTACGAGCAGTACTTC
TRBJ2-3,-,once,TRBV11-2,CASSLFSDTQYF,TGTGCCAGCAGCTTATTCTCAGATACGCAGTATTTT
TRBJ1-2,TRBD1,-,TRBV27,CASSLSWTGGANGYTF,TGTGCCAGCAGTTTATCGTGGACAGGGGGCGCGAATGGCTACACCTTC
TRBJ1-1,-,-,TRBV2,CASKKSPMNTEAFF,TGTGCCAGCAAAAAAAGCCCTATGAACACTGAAGCTTTCTTT
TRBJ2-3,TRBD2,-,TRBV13,CASSFSPTSGTSADTQYF,TGTGCCAGCAGCTTCTCCCCGACTAGCGGGACGTCGGCAGATACGCAGTATTTT
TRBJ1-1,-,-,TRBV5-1,CASSQWGQAGAFF,TGCGCCAGCAGCCAGTGGGGACAAGCCGGGGCTTTCTTT
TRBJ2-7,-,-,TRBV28,CASRSGGQGIYEQYF,TGTGCCAGCAGGAGCGGCGGGCAGGGGATCTACGAGCAGTACTTC
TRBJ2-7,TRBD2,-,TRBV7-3,CASSLAGGDYEQYF,TGTGCCAGCAGCTTAGCGGGAGGGGACTACGAGCAGTACTTC
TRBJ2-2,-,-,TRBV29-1,CSVDREDTGELFF,TGCAGCGTTGACAGGGAGGACACCGGGGAGCTGTTTTTT
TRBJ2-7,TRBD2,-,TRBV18,CASSPRRQRERDEQYF,TGTGCCAGCTCACCACGACGACAGCGGGAGCGCGACGAGCAGTACTTC
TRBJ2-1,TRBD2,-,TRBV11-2,CASSPIGTSGGWDEQFF,TGTGCCAGCAGCCCCATCGGGACTAGCGGGGGGTGGGATGAGCAGTTCTTC
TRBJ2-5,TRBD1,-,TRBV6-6,CASSQTQGGETQYF,TGTGCCAGCAGCCAGACACAGGGGGGAGAGACCCAGTACTTC
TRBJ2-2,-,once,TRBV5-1,CASSLFTGAGELFF,TGCGCCAGCAGCTTGTTTACCGGGGCCGGGGAGCTGTTTTTT
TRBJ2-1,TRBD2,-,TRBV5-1,CASSALLAGGRNEQFF,TGCGCCAGCAGCGCCTTACTAGCGGGAGGTAGGAATGAGCAGTTCTTC
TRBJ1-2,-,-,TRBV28,CASRGGMGYGYTF,TGTGCCAGCAGGGGGGGGATGGGCTATGGCTACACCTTC
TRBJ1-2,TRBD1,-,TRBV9,CASSVAGTGGRGYTF,TGTGCCAGCAGCGTAGCTGGGACAGGGGGCCGTGGCTACACCTTC
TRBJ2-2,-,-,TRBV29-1,CSVYSSGELFF,TGCAGCGTTTATTCGTCCGGGGAGCTGTTTTTT
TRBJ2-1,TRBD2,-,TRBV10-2,CASSELTSGLAGVRYNEQFF,TGCGCCAGCAGTGAGTTAACCTCTGGACTAGCGGGAGTGCGCTACAATGAGCAGTTCTTC
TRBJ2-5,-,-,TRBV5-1,CASSGGVGETQYF,TGCGCCAGCAGCGGCGGGGTCGGGGAGACCCAGTACTTC
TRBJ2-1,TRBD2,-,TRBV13,CASSLLAGEGNNEQFF,TGTGCCAGCAGCCTCCTAGCGGGAGAAGGGAACAATGAGCAGTTCTTC
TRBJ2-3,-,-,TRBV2,CASRMQGLSTDTQYF,TGTGCCAGCAGAATGCAGGGGTTAAGCACAGATACGCAGTATTTT
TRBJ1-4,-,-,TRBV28,CASSLTPEKLFF,TGTGCCAGCAGTTTGACACCTGAAAAACTGTTTTTT
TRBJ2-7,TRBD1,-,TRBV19,CASSILGQGGYEQYF,TGTGCCAGTAGTATCTTGGGACAGGGAGGTTACGAGCAGTACTTC
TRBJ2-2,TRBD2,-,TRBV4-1,CASSVGGRGTGELFF,TGCGCCAGCAGCGTGGGCGGGAGAGGGACCGGGGAGCTGTTTTTT